This T cell receptor (beta chain) was sequenced for a study of cytomegalovirus exposure and HLA in healthy donors. Whole-study context: There were about 86 million unique TCRs (from HLA-typed donors) in an early data release.

Study observations and caveats: What TCR beta sequences reportedly achieved was accurate prediction of HLA-A and HLA-B alleles in most subjects.

Losses at the gene ends were 0 bases for V and 0 bases for J; bases not matched to a gene: 2. The germline gives CDR1 GTSNPN, CDR2 SVGIG (reference sequence). The CDR3 totals 15 residues. Primers for the PCR totalled 60 Vbeta and 13 Jbeta. Clones were sequenced by immunoSEQ multiplex PCR, and TCRdb holds only the in-frame ones, with some missing. Its clone listing holds about 160,000 clones. In the case of this clone: Its antigen is not identified.

This sequence was found in a woman aged 50 to 60 in good health and CMV-seronegative. Sequencing used PBMCs. The V call is TRBV30, the J call TRBJ2-3; 8 nucleotides agree with TRBD1. CDR3 coding DNA: TGTGCCTGGAGTGTGGACAGGGCTAGCACAGATACGCAGTATTTT. Its translation is CAWSVDRASTDTQYF.